Each of the 32 T cell receptor beta chains below was sequenced from the same sample in a study of T cell responses to AZD1222 COVID-19 vaccine. The data were produced by immunoSEQ multiplex PCR, yet TCRdb's version contains in-frame clones alone and is incomplete. Here the sample spans 150,000 to 170,000 clones, about nine tenths being singletons. The sequencing used peripheral blood, collected on day 0 of MenACWY control vaccination. These receptors were collected from an adult in good health.

V usage is TRBV18 and J usage is TRBJ2-5; no firm D call. V lost 3 bases to trimming and J lost 5 bases, with 10 bases between them. The CDR3 runs to 13 residues. Germline V gene data show CDR1 as KGHSH and CDR2 as LQKENI. DNA for the CDR3: TGTGCCAGCTCACCCGACGGAGCGGAGACCCAGTACTTC. Translated, it gives CASSPDGAETQYF.

The rearrangement uses TRBV28 and TRBJ2-3; 12 bases align to TRBD2. CDR1 is MDHEN, CDR2 SYDVKM, per germline. V was clipped by 4 bases and J by 3 bases; unmatched bases: 5. This CDR3 has 16 amino acids. CDR3 nucleotide sequence: TGTGCCAGCAGTTGGAGGCTAGCGGGGGGGACAGATACGCAGTATTTT. Translated, it gives CASSWRLAGGTDTQYF.

V usage is TRBV7-9 and J usage is TRBJ1-5, with D possibly TRBD1 on 5 matching bases. Germline CDR1 reads SEHNR; CDR2 reads FQNEAQ (reference sequence). V dropped 3 bases and J dropped 7 bases, with 13 bases sitting between them. CDR3 length: 14 residues. The CDR3 loop is CASSFGTAGQPQHF. DNA of the CDR3: TGTGCCAGCAGCTTCGGGACGGCCGGGCAGCCCCAGCATTTT.

The chain carries TRBV7-8 and TRBJ2-1; 7 positions match TRBD2. The CDR3 has 16 residues. With 5 bases clipped from V and 5 bases from J, the junction kept 12 bases outside the gene matches. In germline, CDR1 is SGHVS, CDR2 FQNEAQ. CDR3 in amino acids: CASSPLVREEDNEQFF. The CDR3 DNA reads TGTGCCAGCAGCCCACTTGTCCGGGAGGAGGACAATGAGCAGTTCTTC.

Only one count was recorded for this clone. J is TRBJ1-5 and V is TRBV12-3 or TRBV12-4; TRBD1 agrees at 8 bases. The CDR3 extends over 13 amino acids. V was pared by 2 bases and J by 6 bases, with 0 bases of the junction left unmatched. The CDR3 region has the DNA TGTGCCAGCAGTTTACAGGGGGCTCAGCCCCAGCATTTT. It specifies CASSLQGAQPQHF.

The chain combines TRBV1 with TRBJ1-4. TRBV1 is a pseudogene segment. This CDR3 has 16 amino acids. CDR3 protein: CTSSRPGLLTNEKLFF. In nucleotides, the CDR3 is TGCACCAGCAGCCGACCGGGACTCCTAACTAATGAAAAACTGTTTTTT.

The V gene is TRBV5-4, the J gene TRBJ1-2, with TRBD1 matching 11 bases. V shed 6 bases, J shed 7 bases, and the junction held 5 bases outside the gene matches. The germline gives CDR1 SGHNT, CDR2 YYREEE (reference sequence). The CDR3 extends over 13 amino acids. This CDR3 reads CASTGQGASGYTF. The DNA for the CDR3 is TGTGCCAGCACCGGACAGGGGGCCTCTGGCTACACCTTC.

This chain links TRBV12-5 with TRBJ2-7, with 9 bases lining up with TRBD1. The germline gives CDR1 LGHNT, CDR2 FRNRAP. The V segment lost 5 bases and the J segment 5 bases; nucleotides outside the gene matches: 7. This CDR3 is 14 amino acids long. The CDR3 sequence: CASGMGQGFDEQYF. Written as DNA, the CDR3 is TGTGCTAGTGGTATGGGACAGGGATTCGACGAGCAGTACTTC.

The chain links TRBV5-1 to TRBJ1-4; D is undetermined. V shed 4 bases and J shed 3 bases, with 10 bases lying between them. The CDR3 loop spans 14 amino acids. CDR1 is SGHRS and CDR2 is YFSETQ in the germline V gene. CDR3 sequence reads: CASSVGGSNEKLFF. The CDR3 bases are TGCGCCAGCAGCGTGGGAGGGTCTAATGAAAAACTGTTTTTT.

CDR3 protein: CASSPWGVGNTEAFF. In DNA form, the CDR3 reads TGTGCCAGCAGCCCCTGGGGTGTGGGGAACACTGAAGCTTTCTTT. V and J are TRBV27 and TRBJ1-1; D ambiguous. CDR1 MNHEY and CDR2 SMNVEV come from the germline V gene (reference sequence). The CDR3 covers 15 residues. V lost 6 bases and J lost 1, with 15 bases in between.

J is TRBJ1-4 and V is TRBV15; 10 bases align to TRBD1. The CDR3 runs to 15 residues. J was trimmed by 7 bases and V by 5 bases; bases with no gene match: 7. CDR1 is LNHNV and CDR2 is YYDKDF in the germline V gene (reference sequence). This chain's CDR3 is CATSGSGTGAEKLFF. The CDR3 DNA sequence: TGTGCCACCAGCGGCTCCGGGACAGGGGCTGAAAAACTGTTTTTT.

CDR3 loop: CASSQHIRLPRGNEKLFF. The CDR3 DNA follows: TGTGCCAGCAGCCAACACATCCGATTACCTCGGGGGAATGAAAAACTGTTTTTT. V and J are TRBV3-1 (or the pseudogene TRBV3-2) and TRBJ1-4; possible D gene TRBD1, 5 bases. From germline, CDR1 is LGHDT and CDR2 YNNKEL (reference sequence). Trimming removed 2 bases from V and 5 bases from J, with 21 bases in between. This CDR3 spans 18 amino acids.

The chain recombines TRBV5-1 with TRBJ1-4; 8 bases fit TRBD1. The trim removed 4 bases at V and 4 bases at J, leaving 3 bases unmatched. The germline V gene has CDR1 SGHRS and CDR2 YFSETQ. This CDR3 spans 14 amino acids. Here the CDR3 DNA reads TGCGCCAGCAGCCCTGGACAGGGTAATGAAAAACTGTTTTTT. Its protein is CASSPGQGNEKLFF. Complete variable domain (other parts from reference TRBV5-1 and TRBJ1-4): KAGVTQTPRYLIKTRGQQVTLSCSPISGHRSVSWYQQTPGQGLQFLFEYFSETQRNKGNFPGRFSGRQFSNSRSEMNVSTLELGDSALYLCASSPGQGNEKLFFGSGTQLSVL.

Worth noting for this clone: An end of the junction does not agree with germline; a read error may underlie this. The chain recombines TRBV6-2 or TRBV6-3 with TRBJ1-1, with D unclear. The germline CDR1 and CDR2 sequences are MNHEY and SVGEGT. The CDR3 totals 14 residues. CDR3 amino acids: CATSLVIRTTEAFF. Here the CDR3 DNA reads TGTGCCACCAGTCTTGTCATCCGGACCACTGAAGCTTTCTTT.

Ten or more counts support this clone. CDR3 loop: CASSLWSGSGANVLTF. The DNA for the CDR3 is TGTGCCAGCAGTTTATGGTCCGGCTCTGGGGCCAACGTCCTGACTTTC. The chain employs TRBV27 and TRBJ2-6, with D uncertain. CDR3 length equals 16 residues. V lost 1 base, J lost 0 bases, and 7 bases lay in between. Germline assignment: CDR1 MNHEY and CDR2 SMNVEV (reference sequence).

CDR3 sequence (DNA): TGTGCCAGCAGTTACATTTCAGGGGGCCTTGACCATGGCTACACCTTC. Translating it yields CASSYISGGLDHGYTF. The gene calls are TRBV6-2 or TRBV6-3 and TRBJ1-2, with 8 bases that match TRBD1. Germline V gene lookup returns CDR1 MNHEY and CDR2 SVGEGT. Trimming cost V 2 bases and J 6 bases; bases outside gene matches: 11. The CDR3 is 16 residues long.

This clone was detected once. V is TRBV11-3 and J is TRBJ1-3; D remains unclear. Germline values: CDR1 SGHNT, CDR2 YENEEA. V was pared by 2 bases and J by 2 bases, with 13 bases between. The CDR3 extends over 16 amino acids. CDR3 sequence reads: CASSLRTDVTGNTIYF. As DNA, the CDR3 is TGTGCCAGCAGCTTACGCACAGACGTTACTGGAAACACCATATATTTT.

The CDR3 DNA is TGTGCCAGCAGTTACGACAGGGGAACTAACTATGGCTACACCTTC. It specifies CASSYDRGTNYGYTF. The chain has TRBV7-8 and TRBJ1-2; 8 bases align to TRBD1. Germline V gene data show CDR1 as SGHVS and CDR2 as FQNEAQ. J gave up 0 bases and V 6 bases, and 6 bases lay outside the gene matches. This CDR3 is 15 amino acids long. The variable domain in full, with the rest retrieved from reference TRBV7-8 and TRBJ1-2, is GAGVSQSPRYKVAKRGQDVALRCDPISGHVSLFWYQQALGQGPEFLTYFQNEAQLDKSGLPSDRFFAERPEGSVSTLKIQRTQQEDSAVYLCASSYDRGTNYGYTFGSGTRLTVV.

This clone rates as medium-sized. In the same sample, other DNA sequences code for this CDR3. V is TRBV6-5 and J is TRBJ1-2; 10 bases match TRBD1. V dropped 2 bases and J dropped 5; count of bases not matched to a gene: 8. The CDR3 contains 16 residues. Per the germline V gene, CDR1 is MNHEY and CDR2 is SVGAGI. In DNA form, the CDR3 reads TGTGCCAGCAGTTACGTCAGGACAGGGGGAAGTTATGGCTACACCTTC. Translated, it gives CASSYVRTGGSYGYTF.

The CDR3 DNA follows: TGCGCCAGCAGCTTGGAGGCTAGCGGGGGTCGGAAGAACACCGGGGAGCTGTTTTTT. It specifies CASSLEASGGRKNTGELFF. The genes are TRBV5-1 and TRBJ2-2; TRBD2 aligns across 10 bases. V gave up 0 bases and J gave up 1 base; unmatched junction bases: 9. CDR1 SGHRS and CDR2 YFSETQ come from the germline V gene. This CDR3 region has 19 residues.

The chain links TRBV28 to TRBJ2-7, with D possibly called TRBD1 or TRBD2 (6 bases each). V gave up 3 bases and J gave up 0 bases, with 12 bases separating them. This CDR3 spans 15 amino acids. Looked up from germline, CDR1 is MDHEN and CDR2 is SYDVKM. The CDR3 DNA reads TGTGCCAGCAGTTTGGGGGGCGGTGTCTCCTACGAGCAGTACGTC. Translation gives CASSLGGGVSYEQYV.

The genes are TRBV7-9 and TRBJ1-2; no definite D call. CDR1 and CDR2 from the germline V gene are SEHNR and FQNEAQ (reference sequence). The length of the CDR3 is 13 residues. V was cut by 5 bases and J by 7 bases, with 14 bases left in between. DNA for the CDR3: TGTGCCAGCAGCCTGACCGCGGGAAGTGGCTACACCTTC. It is translated as CASSLTAGSGYTF.

V gene TRBV28 combines with J gene TRBJ1-2; the match to TRBD1 covers 7 bases. Germline V gene lookup returns CDR1 MDHEN and CDR2 SYDVKM. Germline trimming cut 6 bases from V and 4 bases from J; bases unmatched to any gene: 8. The CDR3 spans 14 residues. The DNA of the CDR3 is TGTGCCAGCAGACCCCAAGGGGGCGCCTATGGCTACACCTTC. This encodes CASRPQGGAYGYTF.

This chain joins TRBV24-1 and TRBJ2-1; D gene uncertain. The CDR3 length is 13 residues. Looked up from germline, CDR1 is KGHDR and CDR2 is SFDVKD. Trimming removed 7 bases from V and 4 bases from J, with 10 bases in between. Written as DNA, the CDR3 is TGTGCCACCAGCGAAGGTACGTACAATGAGCAGTTCTTC. Protein product: CATSEGTYNEQFF.

The genes are TRBV6-6 and TRBJ2-7; 14 bases match TRBD2. CDR1 MNHNY and CDR2 SVGAGI come from the germline V gene (reference sequence). The CDR3 spans 17 residues. The V gene end was trimmed by 5 bases and the J gene end by 6 bases; junction bases not matched to a gene: 12. The CDR3 region is CASSHRGLAGELGEQYF. The DNA for the CDR3 is TGTGCCAGCAGTCACCGGGGACTAGCGGGAGAATTGGGCGAGCAGTACTTC.

The chain is built from TRBV7-9 and TRBJ2-7; D is ambiguous. Trimming removed 5 bases from V and 4 bases from J, with 12 bases in between. The CDR3 runs 13 residues. Germline CDR1 reads SEHNR; CDR2 reads FQNEAQ (reference sequence). As DNA, the CDR3 is TGTGCCAGCAGCCCCGAGAGCCAGTACGAGCAGTACTTC. Its protein is CASSPESQYEQYF.

The chain is built from TRBV3-1 (or the pseudogene TRBV3-2) and TRBJ2-2; the D gene is possibly TRBD2 (5 bases). Germline assignment: CDR1 LGHDT and CDR2 YNNKEL (reference sequence). The CDR3 has 13 residues. Trimming left V 2 bases short and J 4 bases short, with 5 bases between. CDR3 in amino acids: CASSQRGTGELFF. CDR3 nucleotide sequence: TGTGCCAGCAGCCAACGGGGCACCGGGGAGCTGTTTTTT.

V and J are TRBV18 and TRBJ1-2; tentatively, D is TRBD1 (6 bases). Germline values: CDR1 KGHSH, CDR2 LQKENI. This CDR3 comprises 14 residues. V lost 10 bases, J lost 4 bases, and 19 bases lay in between. The CDR3 spells CATPGLMDSYGYTF. CDR3 coding DNA: TGTGCCACGCCGGGGTTGATGGACAGCTATGGCTACACCTTC.

CDR3 bases: TGTGCCAGTAGTATAGATCCCATAGGGGGTGTCTACAATGAGCAGTTCTTC. Its translation is CASSIDPIGGVYNEQFF. The rearrangement uses TRBV19 and TRBJ2-1; the D gene is possibly TRBD1 (6 bases). The CDR3 spans 17 residues. Per the germline V gene, CDR1 is LNHDA and CDR2 is SQIVND (reference sequence). Trimming removed 0 bases from V and 3 bases from J, with 15 bases in between.

For the CDR3, the DNA is TGTGCCAGCAGTCCCCCAGGGGGCGATGAGCAGTTCTTC. This sequence encodes CASSPPGGDEQFF. The gene calls are TRBV28 and TRBJ2-1; 8 positions match TRBD1. Germline V CDR1 and CDR2: MDHEN, SYDVKM. This CDR3 spans 13 amino acids. The J segment lost 8 bases and the V segment lost 5 bases, leaving 5 bases of the junction unmatched.

CDR3 DNA sequence: TGTGCCAGCAGTTTGCTGACTCCCCGGGGACGTTCACCCCTCCACTTT. Its translation: CASSLLTPRGRSPLHF. The gene calls are TRBV28 and TRBJ1-6, with D tentatively TRBD1 (5 bases). Between the trimmed V and J ends, which lost 3 bases and 9 bases, there was a span of 18 bases. Per the germline V gene, CDR1 is MDHEN and CDR2 is SYDVKM. The CDR3 is 16 amino acids. Using reference TRBV28 and TRBJ1-6 for the parts outside the CDR3, the full variable domain is DVKVTQSSRYLVKRTGEKVFLECVQDMDHENMFWYRQDPGLGLRLIYFSYDVKMKEKGDIPEGYSVSREKKERFSLILESASTNQTSMYLCASSLLTPRGRSPLHFGNGTRLTVT.

V and J are TRBV19 and TRBJ1-5; weak D call: TRBD1 (6 bases). Germline V gene lookup returns CDR1 LNHDA and CDR2 SQIVND (reference sequence). This CDR3 comprises 14 residues. Trimming removed 6 bases from V and 1 base from J, with 10 bases in between. This chain's CDR3 is CASRKGGSNQPQHF. CDR3 nucleotide sequence: TGTGCCAGTAGGAAGGGGGGAAGCAATCAGCCCCAGCATTTT.